The source of this T cell receptor beta chain is a study of blood T cell repertoires in COVID-19. Turning to the study itself: COVID-19 samples collected from the United States, Italy and Spain covered acute and convalescent phases. PBMCs, B-cell-depleted T cells, or T cells were the source of the cDNA or gDNA that made up the material.

Per the authors' pipeline: Amplification from reference gene primers served as the basis for estimated nucleated cell counts. Clones were read by immunoSEQ multiplex PCR, and TCRdb kept only the in-frame ones, dropping some. The V and J calls and the clone size are those of that table, but D and trimming were determined from the DNA. This table holds 130,000 to 150,000 clones, around 85% found once. Seattle patient enrollment occurred during active infection, with longitudinal follow-up thereafter. The origin of this receptor is an older woman with COVID-19, enrolled during active disease. Input material: peripheral blood.

CDR3 amino acids: CASSENPGTGWGYGYTF. CDR3 nucleotides: TGTGCCAGCAGTGAAAACCCCGGGACAGGCTGGGGCTATGGCTACACCTTC. The V call is TRBV6-1, the J call TRBJ1-2; 8 nucleotides agree with TRBD1. The V gene end was trimmed by 2 bases and the J gene end by 4 bases; junction bases not matched to a gene: 12. The CDR3 is made up of 17 amino acids. CDR1 MNHNS and CDR2 SASEGT come from the germline V gene.